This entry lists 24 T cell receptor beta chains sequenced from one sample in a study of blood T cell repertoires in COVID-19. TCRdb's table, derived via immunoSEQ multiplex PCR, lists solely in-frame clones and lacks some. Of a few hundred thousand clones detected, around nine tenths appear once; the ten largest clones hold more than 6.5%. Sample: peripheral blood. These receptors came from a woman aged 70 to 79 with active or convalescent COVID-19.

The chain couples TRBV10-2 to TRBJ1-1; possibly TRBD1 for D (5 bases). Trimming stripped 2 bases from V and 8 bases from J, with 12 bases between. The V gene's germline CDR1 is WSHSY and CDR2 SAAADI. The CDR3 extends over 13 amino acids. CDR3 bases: TGCGCCAGCAGTGAGCAAACTCCAGGGGAAGCTTTCTTT. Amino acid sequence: CASSEQTPGEAFF.

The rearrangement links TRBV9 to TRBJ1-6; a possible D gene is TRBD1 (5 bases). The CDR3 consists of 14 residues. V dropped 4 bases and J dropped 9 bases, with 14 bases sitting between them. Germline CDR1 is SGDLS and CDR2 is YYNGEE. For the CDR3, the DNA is TGTGCCAGCAGCCCCCCCGGGGGAGGTTCACCCCTCCACTTT. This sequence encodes CASSPPGGGSPLHF.

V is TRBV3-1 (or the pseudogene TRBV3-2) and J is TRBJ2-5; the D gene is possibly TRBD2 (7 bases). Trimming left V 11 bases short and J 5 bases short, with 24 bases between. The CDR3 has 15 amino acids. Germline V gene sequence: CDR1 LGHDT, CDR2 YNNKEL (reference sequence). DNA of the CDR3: TGTGCCCGCACCTGGGTGGGGGGGGCCTGGGAGACCCAGTACTTC. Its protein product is CARTWVGGAWETQYF.

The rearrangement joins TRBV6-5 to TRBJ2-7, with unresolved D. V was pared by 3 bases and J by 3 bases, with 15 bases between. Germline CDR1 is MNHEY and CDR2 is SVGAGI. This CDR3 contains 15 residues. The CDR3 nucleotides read TGTGCCAGCAGTTATTCCCCTACAAGGAGCTACGAGCAGTACTTC. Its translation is CASSYSPTRSYEQYF.

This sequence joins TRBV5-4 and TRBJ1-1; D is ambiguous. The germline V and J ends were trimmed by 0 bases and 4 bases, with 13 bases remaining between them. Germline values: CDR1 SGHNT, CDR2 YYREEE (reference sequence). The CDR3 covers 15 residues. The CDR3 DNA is TGTGCCAGCAGCTTGGCCAAGAGGCTAGGCACTGAAGCTTTCTTT. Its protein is CASSLAKRLGTEAFF. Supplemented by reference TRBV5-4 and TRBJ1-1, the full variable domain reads ETGVTQSPTHLIKTRGQQVTLRCSSQSGHNTVSWYQQALGQGPQFIFQYYREEENGRGNFPPRFSGLQFPNYSSELNVNALELDDSALYLCASSLAKRLGTEAFFGQGTRLTVV.

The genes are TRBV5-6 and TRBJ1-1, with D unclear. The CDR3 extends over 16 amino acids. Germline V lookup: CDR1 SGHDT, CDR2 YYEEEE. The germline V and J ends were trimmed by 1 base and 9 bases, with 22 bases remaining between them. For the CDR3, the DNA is TGTGCCAGCAGCTTGTTCGAGGCGAAGTCCGTCTTTCAAGCTTTCTTT. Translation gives CASSLFEAKSVFQAFF.

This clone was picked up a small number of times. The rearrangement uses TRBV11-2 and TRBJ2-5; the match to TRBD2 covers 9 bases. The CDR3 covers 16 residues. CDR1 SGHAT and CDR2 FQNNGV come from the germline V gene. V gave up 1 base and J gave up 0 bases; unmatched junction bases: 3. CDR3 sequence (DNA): TGTGCCAGCAGCTTAGGTAGCGGGGGTAACCAAGAGACCCAGTACTTC. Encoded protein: CASSLGSGGNQETQYF. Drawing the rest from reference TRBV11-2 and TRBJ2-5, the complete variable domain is EAGVAQSPRYKIIEKRQSVAFWCNPISGHATLYWYQQILGQGPKLLIQFQNNGVVDDSQLPKDRFSAERLKGVDSTLKIQPAKLEDSAVYLCASSLGSGGNQETQYFGPGTRLLVL.

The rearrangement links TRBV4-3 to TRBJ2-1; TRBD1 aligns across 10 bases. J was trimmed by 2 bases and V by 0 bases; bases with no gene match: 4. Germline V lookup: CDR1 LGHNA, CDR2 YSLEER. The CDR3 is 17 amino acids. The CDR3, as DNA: TGCGCCAGCAGCCAAGAAGGGGGACAGGGGCCCTACAATGAGCAGTTCTTC. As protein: CASSQEGGQGPYNEQFF.

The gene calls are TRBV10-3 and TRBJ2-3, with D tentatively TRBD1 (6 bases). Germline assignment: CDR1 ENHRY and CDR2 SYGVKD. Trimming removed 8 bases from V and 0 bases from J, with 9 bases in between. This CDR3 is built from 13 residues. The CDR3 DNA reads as TGTGCCATCCACAGGGCTAGCACAGATACGCAGTATTTT. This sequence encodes CAIHRASTDTQYF.

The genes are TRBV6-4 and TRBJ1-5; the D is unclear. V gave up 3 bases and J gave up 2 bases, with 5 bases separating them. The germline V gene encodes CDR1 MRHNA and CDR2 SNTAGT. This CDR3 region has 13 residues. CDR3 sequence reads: CASSERGNQPQHF. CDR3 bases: TGTGCCAGCAGTGAACGGGGCAATCAGCCCCAGCATTTT.

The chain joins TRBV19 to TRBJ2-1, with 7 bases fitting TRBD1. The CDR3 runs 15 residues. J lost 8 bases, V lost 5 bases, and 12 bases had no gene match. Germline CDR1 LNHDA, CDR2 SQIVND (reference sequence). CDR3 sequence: CASSRPRRQGHEQFF. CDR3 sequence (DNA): TGTGCCAGTAGTCGGCCCCGCAGACAGGGTCATGAGCAGTTCTTC.

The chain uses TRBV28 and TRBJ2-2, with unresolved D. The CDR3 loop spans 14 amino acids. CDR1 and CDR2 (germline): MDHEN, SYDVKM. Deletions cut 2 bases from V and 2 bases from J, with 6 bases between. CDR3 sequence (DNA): TGTGCCAGCAGTTTACCCAGTAACACCGGGGAGCTGTTTTTT. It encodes CASSLPSNTGELFF. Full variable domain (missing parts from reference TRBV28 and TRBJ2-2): DVKVTQSSRYLVKRTGEKVFLECVQDMDHENMFWYRQDPGLGLRLIYFSYDVKMKEKGDIPEGYSVSREKKERFSLILESASTNQTSMYLCASSLPSNTGELFFGEGSRLTVL.

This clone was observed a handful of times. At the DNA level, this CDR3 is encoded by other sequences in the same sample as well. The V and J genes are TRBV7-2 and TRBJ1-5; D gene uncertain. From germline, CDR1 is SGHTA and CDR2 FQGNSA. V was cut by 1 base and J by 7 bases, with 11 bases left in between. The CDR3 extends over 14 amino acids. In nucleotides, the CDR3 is TGTGCCAGCAGCTTAGACCGACTAGGCCAGCCCCAGCATTTT. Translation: CASSLDRLGQPQHF.

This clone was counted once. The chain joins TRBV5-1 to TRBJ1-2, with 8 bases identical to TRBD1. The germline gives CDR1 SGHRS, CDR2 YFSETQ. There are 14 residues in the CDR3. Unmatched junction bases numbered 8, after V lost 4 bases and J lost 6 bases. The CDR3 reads CASSQDRVLHGYTF. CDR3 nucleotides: TGCGCCAGCAGCCAGGACAGGGTTCTGCATGGCTACACCTTC.

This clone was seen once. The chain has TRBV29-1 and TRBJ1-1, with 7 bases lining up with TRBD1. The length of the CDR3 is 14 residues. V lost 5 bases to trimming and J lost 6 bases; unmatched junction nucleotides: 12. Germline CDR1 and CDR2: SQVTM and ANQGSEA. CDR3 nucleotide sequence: TGCAGCGTTCCCGAGGGGGCCCTGGCCGCTGAAGCTTTCTTT. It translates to CSVPEGALAAEAFF.

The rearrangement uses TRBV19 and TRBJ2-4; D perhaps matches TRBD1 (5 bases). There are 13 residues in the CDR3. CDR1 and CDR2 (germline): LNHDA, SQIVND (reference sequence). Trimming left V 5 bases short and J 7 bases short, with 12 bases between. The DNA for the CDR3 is TGTGCCAGTAGTGGGCAGGGTAGGAACATTCAGTACTTC. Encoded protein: CASSGQGRNIQYF. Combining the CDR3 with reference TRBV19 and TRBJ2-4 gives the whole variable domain DGGITQSPKYLFRKEGQNVTLSCEQNLNHDAMYWYRQDPGQGLRLIYYSQIVNDFQKGDIAEGYSVSREKKESFPLTVTSAQKNPTAFYLCASSGQGRNIQYFGAGTRLSVL.

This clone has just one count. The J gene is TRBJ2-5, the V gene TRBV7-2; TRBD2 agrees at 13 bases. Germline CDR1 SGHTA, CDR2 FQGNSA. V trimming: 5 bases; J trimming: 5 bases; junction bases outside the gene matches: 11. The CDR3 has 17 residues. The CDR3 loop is CASSPGTSGAFRETQYF. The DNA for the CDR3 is TGTGCCAGCAGCCCCGGGACTAGCGGGGCCTTTCGGGAGACCCAGTACTTC.

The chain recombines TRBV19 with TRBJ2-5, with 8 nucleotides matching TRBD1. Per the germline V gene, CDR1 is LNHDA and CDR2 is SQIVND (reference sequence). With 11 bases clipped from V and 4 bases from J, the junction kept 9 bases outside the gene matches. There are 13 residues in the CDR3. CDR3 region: CASHGRGRETQYF. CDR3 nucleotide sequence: TGTGCCTCACACGGCAGGGGGCGAGAGACCCAGTACTTC.

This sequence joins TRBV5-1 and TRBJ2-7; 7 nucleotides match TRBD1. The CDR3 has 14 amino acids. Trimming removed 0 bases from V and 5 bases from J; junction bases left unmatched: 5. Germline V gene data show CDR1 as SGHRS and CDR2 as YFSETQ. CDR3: CASSLGSTGNEQYF. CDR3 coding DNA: TGCGCCAGCAGCTTGGGTTCGACAGGGAACGAGCAGTACTTC.

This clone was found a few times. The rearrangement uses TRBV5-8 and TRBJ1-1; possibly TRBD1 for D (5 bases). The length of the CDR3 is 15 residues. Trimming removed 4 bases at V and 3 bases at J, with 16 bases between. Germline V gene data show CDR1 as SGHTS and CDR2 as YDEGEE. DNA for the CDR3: TGTGCCAGCAGCCGGGGGGGGAATGGGGACACTGAAGCTTTCTTT. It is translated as CASSRGGNGDTEAFF.

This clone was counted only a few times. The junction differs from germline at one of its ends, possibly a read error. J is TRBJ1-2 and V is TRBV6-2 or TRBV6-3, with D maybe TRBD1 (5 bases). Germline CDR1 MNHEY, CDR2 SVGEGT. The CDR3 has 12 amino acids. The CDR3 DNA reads TGTGCCAGCAGCACGCTCCCAGGGATTGGAGCTTTC. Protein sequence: CASSTLPGIGAF.

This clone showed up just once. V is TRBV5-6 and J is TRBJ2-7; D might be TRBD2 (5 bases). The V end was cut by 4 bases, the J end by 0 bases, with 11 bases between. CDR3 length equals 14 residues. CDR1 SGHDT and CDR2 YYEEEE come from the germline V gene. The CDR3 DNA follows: TGTGCCAGCAGCCCGACGGGAACCTCCTACGAGCAGTACTTC. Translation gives CASSPTGTSYEQYF.

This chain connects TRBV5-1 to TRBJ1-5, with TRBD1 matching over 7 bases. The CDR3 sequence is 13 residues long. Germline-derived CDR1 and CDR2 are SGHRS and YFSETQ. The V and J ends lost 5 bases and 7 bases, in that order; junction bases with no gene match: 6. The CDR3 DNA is TGCGCCAGCAGTCAGGGGGACGGGCAGCCCCAGCATTTT. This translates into CASSQGDGQPQHF.

As DNA, the CDR3 is TGTGCCAGCAGGCAGGATTTTTCCTACAATGAGCAGTTCTTC. Translated, it gives CASRQDFSYNEQFF. The chain recombines TRBV6-6 with TRBJ2-1; D remains ambiguous. Germline V gene lookup returns CDR1 MNHNY and CDR2 SVGAGI (reference sequence). CDR3 length equals 14 residues. V was pared by 6 bases and J by 1 base, with 10 bases between.